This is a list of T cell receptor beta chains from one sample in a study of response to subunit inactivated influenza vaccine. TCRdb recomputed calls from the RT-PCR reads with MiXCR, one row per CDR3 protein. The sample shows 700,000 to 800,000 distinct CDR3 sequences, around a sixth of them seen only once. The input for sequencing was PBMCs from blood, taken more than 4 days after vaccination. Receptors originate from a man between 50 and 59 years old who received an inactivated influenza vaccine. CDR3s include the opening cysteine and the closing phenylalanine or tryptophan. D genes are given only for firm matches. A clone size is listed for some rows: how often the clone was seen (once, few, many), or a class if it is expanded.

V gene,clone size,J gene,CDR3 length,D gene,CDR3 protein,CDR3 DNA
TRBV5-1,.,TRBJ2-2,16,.,CASSSAARGNTGELFF,TGCGCCAGCAGCTCGGCAGCGCGGGGGAACACCGGGGAGCTGTTTTTT
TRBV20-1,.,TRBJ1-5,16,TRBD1,CSAVRGSLGSNQPQHF,TGCAGTGCTGTCAGGGGGAGCTTGGGGAGCAATCAGCCCCAGCATTTT
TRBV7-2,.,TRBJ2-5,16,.,CASSPLPVAAQETQYF,TGTGCCAGCAGCCCCCTTCCCGTAGCGGCACAAGAGACCCAGTACTTC
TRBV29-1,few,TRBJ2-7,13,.,CSVVQKFSYEQYF,TGCAGCGTTGTTCAGAAATTTTCCTACGAGCAGTACTTC
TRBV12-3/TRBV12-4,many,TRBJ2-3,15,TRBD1,CASRPGTGLTDTQYF,TGTGCCAGCAGACCCGGGACAGGGCTAACAGATACGCAGTATTTT
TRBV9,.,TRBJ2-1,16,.,CASSVDAGLSYNEQFF,TGTGCCAGCAGCGTAGATGCGGGGCTCTCCTACAATGAGCAGTTCTTC
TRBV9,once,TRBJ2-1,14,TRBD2,CASSVGTRNNEQFF,TGTGCCAGCAGCGTAGGGACTAGGAACAATGAGCAGTTCTTC
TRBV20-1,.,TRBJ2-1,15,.,CSATALANSYNEQFF,TGCAGTGCCACTGCGCTAGCGAACTCCTACAATGAGCAGTTCTTC
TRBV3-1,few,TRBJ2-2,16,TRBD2,CASSQDRLAGTGELFF,TGTGCCAGCAGCCAAGATCGACTAGCGGGAACCGGGGAGCTGTTTTTT
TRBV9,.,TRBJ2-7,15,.,CASSPRNGRPYEQYF,TGTGCCAGCAGCCCAAGGAACGGCAGGCCCTACGAGCAGTACTTC
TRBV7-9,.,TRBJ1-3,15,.,CASSLADNSGNTIYF,TGTGCCAGCAGCTTAGCCGACAACTCTGGAAACACCATATATTTT
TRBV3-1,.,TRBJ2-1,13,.,CASSQATFHEQFF,TGTGCCAGCAGCCAAGCTACTTTCCATGAGCAGTTCTTC
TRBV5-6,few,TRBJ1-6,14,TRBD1,CASSLTGDRSPLHF,TGTGCCAGCAGCTTGACAGGGGATAGGTCACCCCTCCACTTT
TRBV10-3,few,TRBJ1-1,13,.,CAISQESNTEAFF,TGTGCCATCAGCCAGGAGTCGAACACTGAAGCTTTCTTT
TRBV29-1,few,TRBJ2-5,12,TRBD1,CSVRTGGETQYF,TGCAGCGTAAGGACAGGAGGAGAGACCCAGTACTTC
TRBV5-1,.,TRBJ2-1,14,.,CASSFIGGHNEQFF,TGCGCCAGCAGCTTCATCGGAGGGCACAATGAGCAGTTCTTC
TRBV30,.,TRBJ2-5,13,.,CAWSRGIGETQYF,TGTGCCTGGAGTAGGGGGATAGGGGAGACCCAGTACTTC
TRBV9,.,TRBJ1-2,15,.,CASSAGSVGVYGYTF,TGTGCCAGCAGCGCCGGATCGGTCGGAGTCTATGGCTACACCTTC
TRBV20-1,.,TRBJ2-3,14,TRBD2,CSEPAGGLSDTQYF,TGCAGTGAACCGGCGGGGGGGCTCTCAGATACGCAGTATTTT
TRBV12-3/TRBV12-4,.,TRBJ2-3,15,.,CASGSGRGVTDTQYF,TGTGCCAGCGGATCCGGAAGGGGAGTCACAGATACGCAGTATTTT
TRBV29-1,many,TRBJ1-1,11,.,CSVVRSTEAFF,TGCAGCGTTGTTAGGTCAACTGAAGCTTTCTTT
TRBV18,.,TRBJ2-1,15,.,CASSRQNRVDNEQFF,TGTGCCAGCTCCCGGCAGAACAGGGTCGACAATGAGCAGTTCTTC
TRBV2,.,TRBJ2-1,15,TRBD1,CASSERQGAYNEQFF,TGTGCCAGCAGTGAACGACAGGGGGCCTACAATGAGCAGTTCTTC
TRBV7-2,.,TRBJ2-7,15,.,CASSFGVSPSYEQYF,TGTGCCAGCAGCTTTGGAGTGAGTCCTTCCTACGAGCAGTACTTC
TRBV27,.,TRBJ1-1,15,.,CASSLQGRIDTEAFF,TGTGCCAGCAGTTTACAGGGGAGGATCGACACTGAAGCTTTCTTT
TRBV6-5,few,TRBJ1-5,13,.,CASSYSRGQPQHF,TGTGCCAGCAGTTACTCGCGGGGACAGCCCCAGCATTTT
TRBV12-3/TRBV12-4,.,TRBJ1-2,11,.,CASSTAYGYTF,TGTGCCAGCTCCACGGCTTATGGCTACACCTTC
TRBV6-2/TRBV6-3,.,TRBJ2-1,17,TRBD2,CASSYRLAGGAYNEQFF,TGTGCCAGCAGTTACCGTCTAGCGGGGGGGGCATACAATGAGCAGTTCTTC
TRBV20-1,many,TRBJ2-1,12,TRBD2,CSARLAGGPQFF,TGCAGTGCTAGACTAGCGGGGGGCCCTCAGTTCTTC
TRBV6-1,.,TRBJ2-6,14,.,CASSRGAGANVLTF,TGTGCCAGCAGTCGGGGAGCTGGGGCCAACGTCCTGACTTTC
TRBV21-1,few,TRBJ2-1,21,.,CASSKGGSGILSRSSYNEQFF,TGTGCCAGCAGCAAAGGGGGAAGCGGGATCCTCTCTAGGAGCTCCTACAATGAGCAGTTCTTC
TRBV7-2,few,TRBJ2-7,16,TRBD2,CASSSPLAGGPYEQYF,TGTGCCAGCAGCTCCCCCTTAGCGGGAGGGCCCTACGAGCAGTACTTC
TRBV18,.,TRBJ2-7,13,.,CASSPPTAVEQYF,TGTGCCAGCTCACCACCAACTGCGGTCGAGCAGTACTTC
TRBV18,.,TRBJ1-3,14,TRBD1,CASSPDRGANTIYF,TGTGCCAGCTCACCAGACAGGGGCGCAAACACCATATATTTT
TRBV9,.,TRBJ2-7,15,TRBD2,CASSVGLADRNEQYF,TGTGCCAGCAGCGTAGGACTAGCGGATCGCAACGAGCAGTACTTC
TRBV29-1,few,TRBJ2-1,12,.,CSVNGRGDEQFF,TGCAGCGTTAATGGACGAGGGGATGAGCAGTTCTTC
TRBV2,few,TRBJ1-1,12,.,CASSEGQPAAFF,TGTGCCAGCAGTGAGGGCCAGCCGGCAGCTTTCTTT
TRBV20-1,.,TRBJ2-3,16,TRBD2,CSAIPGLAGDADTQYF,TGCAGTGCAATCCCGGGACTAGCGGGAGATGCAGATACGCAGTATTTT
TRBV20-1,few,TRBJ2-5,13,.,CSVGFGRGETQYF,TGCAGTGTGGGGTTTGGGCGCGGAGAGACCCAGTACTTC